This entry lists 5 T cell receptor beta chains sequenced from one sample in a study of CD8 T cells in ankylosing spondylitis. TCRdb used MiXCR to reprocess the 5' RACE reads, holding one entry per CDR3 protein. The sample carries just under 350,000 distinct CDR3 sequences, over 12% recorded once. Sequencing used blood, either unsorted or a sorted T cell fraction (not recorded which). The receptors were gathered from a male donor with ankylosing spondylitis or in good health (not recorded which).

The V call is TRBV3-1, the J call TRBJ2-3; 9 nucleotides agree with TRBD1. The CDR3 loop spans 15 amino acids. CDR1 and CDR2 (germline): LGHDT, YNNKEL (reference sequence). V lost 4 bases to trimming and J lost 5 bases; unmatched junction nucleotides: 7. The CDR3 DNA reads as TGTGCCAGCAGCCGACAGGGGGAATTTAGAGATACGCAGTATTTT. This encodes CASSRQGEFRDTQYF.

The sample holds a few counts of this clonotype. The CDR3 region has the DNA TGTGCCAGCAGTTCGGGCAGGGGGACAATGAACACTGAAGCTTTCTTT. Translated, it gives CASSSGRGTMNTEAFF. The V gene is TRBV6-5, the J gene TRBJ1-1; 7 bases fit TRBD1. The trim removed 4 bases at V and 0 bases at J, leaving 8 bases unmatched. The CDR3 sequence is 16 residues long. Germline CDR1 MNHEY, CDR2 SVGAGI.

This clonotype was detected only a few times. The rearrangement links TRBV10-2 to TRBJ1-2; D is unclear. CDR1 WSHSY and CDR2 SAAADI come from the germline V gene. The V gene lost 6 bases and the J gene lost 2 bases, with 10 bases spanning the gap. The CDR3 runs to 13 residues. The CDR3: CASRPGPNYGYTF. Here the CDR3 DNA reads TGCGCCAGCAGGCCCGGGCCGAACTATGGCTACACCTTC.

The chain recombines TRBV12-3 or TRBV12-4 with TRBJ1-5; 11 bases are shared with TRBD1. The V gene end was trimmed by 7 bases and the J gene end by 7 bases; junction bases not matched to a gene: 6. The CDR3 spans 14 residues. The CDR3 spells CASTPGQGAQPQHF. In DNA, the CDR3 is TGTGCCAGCACCCCCGGACAGGGGGCCCAGCCCCAGCATTTT.

V usage is TRBV6-5 and J usage is TRBJ2-7; possibly TRBD2 for D (5 bases). Per germline, CDR1 MNHEY and CDR2 SVGAGI. The CDR3 length is 14 residues. V lost 2 bases and J lost 6, with 14 bases in between. The CDR3: CASSYAPRTGEQYF. As DNA, the CDR3 is TGTGCCAGCAGTTACGCTCCTAGGACTGGCGAGCAGTACTTC.